This TCR beta chain emerged from a study of CD8 T cells in ankylosing spondylitis. Each TCR beta library was made by quantitative 5'-RACE that incorporated molecular barcodes. TCRdb itself ran the 5' RACE reads through MiXCR, one entry per CDR3 protein. The repertoire consists of 750,000 to 850,000 distinct CDR3 sequences, with about an eighth occurring once and the leading ten covering approximately 0.51%. This clonotype was found a few times. Antigen: not known. Study-level findings and limits: The clones that were linked to disease were reported to be significantly enriched in matched synovial fluid samples from ankylosing spondylitis patients. The study identified a TCR beta motif of under ten highly homologous variants that appeared characteristic of ankylosing spondylitis blood.

Sample: blood, either unsorted or a sorted T cell fraction (not recorded which). This receptor was taken from a male donor with ankylosing spondylitis.

The CDR3 DNA reads TGTGCCAGCAGTACAGGACCGTACACCGGGGAGCTGTTTTTT. This gives the protein CASSTGPYTGELFF. This sequence joins TRBV6-2 or TRBV6-3 and TRBJ2-2, with D maybe TRBD1 (5 bases). V lost 5 bases and J lost 3, with 10 bases in between. The CDR3 extends over 14 amino acids. CDR1 and CDR2 from the germline V gene are MNHEY and SVGEGT.